This record concerns one T cell receptor (beta chain) sequence. As yet, its antigen is unknown. Division of CD4+ cells produced a CD45RA+ naive subset and a CD45RA-negative memory subset. The sample belongs to a study of shared clonotypes between healthy human individuals. Broader study findings: Read depth was anticipated to influence clonotype sharing among donors. Rarefaction analysis demonstrated incomplete sorted-subset sequencing notwithstanding large depth.

Running of the assay took place at deep level. Only in-frame clones appear in the TCRdb table, and some are missing; sequencing was by immunoSEQ multiplex PCR. Of under 1,100,000 clones listed, about 75% are singletons. Germline CDR1 is SGHAT and CDR2 is FQNNGV. V lost 7 bases to trimming and J lost 4 bases; unmatched junction nucleotides: 10. The CDR3 loop spans 15 amino acids. Input material: memory CD4+ T cells sorted from blood. The subset is: CD45RA-negative fraction. The chain uses TRBV11-2 and TRBJ2-5, with 9 nucleotides matching TRBD1. The receptor was isolated from a man younger than 35 in good health. The CDR3: CASNRGGTGTETQYF. The CDR3 DNA is TGTGCCAGCAACCGAGGGGGGACAGGGACAGAGACCCAGTACTTC.